The T cell receptor (beta chain) under discussion was sequenced for a study of Ad26.COV2.S vaccination and SARS-CoV-2 variants. Indicated treatment: some 20 received Ad26.COV2.S at low or high dose, single or two shots; about 5 received placebo; per-sample allocation not given. The investigators took samples on day 63 after the first vaccine or placebo injection. Profiled with immunoSEQ multiplex PCR; TCRdb holds only in-frame clones, not every one. The sample gives about 370,000 clones, less than 90% of which show up once; under 4% is in the top ten. V dropped 9 bases and J dropped 3 bases, with 14 bases sitting between them. This CDR3 is 14 amino acids long. Germline V gives CDR1 MNHEY, CDR2 SMNVEV (reference sequence).

V gene TRBV27 combines with J gene TRBJ2-2, with D tentatively TRBD1 (5 bases). The source material was peripheral blood, sampled in a trial of Ad26.COV2.S vaccine versus placebo. The TCR was taken from a person between 18 and 59 years old who received the Ad26.COV2.S COVID-19 vaccine or a placebo. CDR3 in amino acids: CASNRGQDTGELFF. CDR3 coding DNA: TGTGCCAGTAATAGGGGTCAGGACACCGGGGAGCTGTTTTTT.